The table lists the clone carrying this TCR beta chain with a count of one. The data originate from a study of blood T cell repertoires in COVID-19. Measured with immunoSEQ multiplex PCR; TCRdb has only the in-frame clones, and not every one. This table has approximately 250,000 clones, approximately 88% appearing once. Germline-derived CDR1 and CDR2 are SGHTA and FQGNSA. V was shortened by 2 bases and J by 2 bases, with 16 bases between the two germline ends. The CDR3 is 16 residues long. This chain connects TRBV7-2 to TRBJ2-7; a possible D gene is TRBD2 (6 bases). This receptor was taken from a woman in her 40s with acute COVID-19. Sequenced: PBMCs or T cells enriched from blood (not recorded which). The chain's CDR3 is CASSLPLGGSAYEQYF. CDR3 coding DNA: TGTGCCAGCAGCTTACCGCTCGGGGGTTCGGCCTACGAGCAGTACTTC. Full variable domain (remainder filled in from reference TRBV7-2 and TRBJ2-7): GAGVSQSPSNKVTEKGKDVELRCDPISGHTALYWYRQSLGQGLEFLIYFQGNSAPDKSGLPSDRFSAERTGGSVSTLTIQRTQQEDSAVYLCASSLPLGGSAYEQYFGPGTRLTVT.